This TCR beta chain originates from a study of Graves' ophthalmopathy and Graves' hyperthyroidism. Researchers took RNA transcripts and amplified TCR beta CDR3 regions from them. An opening RT-PCR round employed HTBI primers and preceded a second-round multiplex PCR. TCRdb called the multiplex PCR reads again in MiXCR, with one record for every CDR3 protein. The repertoire includes 1 million to 1.3 million distinct CDR3 sequences, 35% to 40% of them detected once, and 11% sits in the top ten. Ten or more counts support this clonotype. This clonotype originated in an adult man with Graves' hyperthyroidism. The sequenced sample consisted of peripheral blood or thyroid tissue (not recorded which).

CDR3 nucleotide sequence: TGTGCCAGCAGTTTCCAGGGCGTAAACGGGGAGCTGTTTTTT. It is translated as CASSFQGVNGELFF. The genes are TRBV12-3 or TRBV12-4 and TRBJ2-2, with D tentatively TRBD1 (5 bases). V was clipped by 3 bases and J by 7 bases, with 12 bases between them. The CDR3 contains 14 residues.